This is a list of T cell receptor beta chains from one sample in a study of blood T cell repertoires in COVID-19. Profiling relied on immunoSEQ multiplex PCR, and the TCRdb table lists in-frame clones only, not all of them. The sample shows about 280,000 clones, 85% to 90% of them seen only once. The sequenced sample was PBMCs or T cells enriched from blood (not recorded which). The receptors here all came from a young woman with acute COVID-19. CDR3s include the opening cysteine and the closing phenylalanine or tryptophan. The D gene is left open where the match is weak. Where a row states a size, it is once, few, many or the class of an expanded clone; other rows omit it.

j_call d_call clone_size v_call cdr3_nt cdr3_aa
TRBJ2-7 - - TRBV7-2 TGTGCCAGCAGCGCCCGGGATGGGGAGCAATACGAGCAGTACTTC CASSARDGEQYEQYF
TRBJ2-7 - - TRBV6-1 TGTGCCAGCAGTGAACGAGGTGCGGGATTGCAGTACTTC CASSERGAGLQYF
TRBJ2-3 TRBD2 - TRBV20-1 TGCAGTGCTAGTTTTGGGACTAGCGAATATTTT CSASFGTSEYF
TRBJ2-5 - - TRBV9 TGTGCCAGCAGCGTATTCGCGCGACAAGAGACCCAGTACTTC CASSVFARQETQYF
TRBJ1-6 TRBD1 - TRBV5-1 TGCGCCAGCAGCCCTGAACCGGGACAGGGGGTTTCACCCCTCCACTTT CASSPEPGQGVSPLHF
TRBJ1-4 - - TRBV6-2/TRBV6-3 TGTGCCAGCAGTTATTCCTCCGGGACTAATGAAAAACTGTTTTTT CASSYSSGTNEKLFF
TRBJ1-1 TRBD1 - TRBV19 TGTGCCAGTAGTATAGACAGGGGGCCTAACACTGAAGCTTTCTTT CASSIDRGPNTEAFF
TRBJ2-7 - - TRBV28 TGTGCCAGCAGGCGGACCTTTAGCGGCTTTCGCTACGAGCAGTACTTC CASRRTFSGFRYEQYF
TRBJ2-3 - - TRBV7-9 TGTGCCAGCAGCTTTTCAGGGGCGCGTTACGGTACGCAGTATTTT CASSFSGARYGTQYF
TRBJ1-1 - - TRBV4-1 TGCGCCAGCAGCCAAGTACAGGCCTCACGGGACACTGAAGCTTTCTTT CASSQVQASRDTEAFF
TRBJ2-7 TRBD1 - TRBV28 TGTGCCAGCAGTAGTACCGGGACAGAATACGAGCAGTACTTC CASSSTGTEYEQYF
TRBJ2-1 TRBD2 - TRBV7-8 TGTGCCAGCAGCCCAAGACTAGCGTCGCAGTTCTTC CASSPRLASQFF
TRBJ2-2 - - TRBV18 TGTGCCAGCTCACTCCCCCGAACAGGGAACCCCGGGGAGCTGTTTTTT CASSLPRTGNPGELFF
TRBJ1-5 TRBD1 once TRBV7-9 TGTGCCAGCAGCTTAGGGACAGGGGGCCATCAGCCCCAGCATTTT CASSLGTGGHQPQHF
TRBJ2-7 - - TRBV5-4 TGTGCCAGCAGCTTGGGAGGGCTCCAAAACGAGCAGTACTTC CASSLGGLQNEQYF
TRBJ2-1 TRBD2 once TRBV4-2 TGTGCCAGCAGCCAAGATTTGGACCCGGGAGGCAATGAGCAGTTCTTC CASSQDLDPGGNEQFF
TRBJ2-3 - - TRBV7-2 TGTGCCAGCAGCTTAACCGGGACTCTTGCTACGCAGTATTTT CASSLTGTLATQYF
TRBJ2-1 TRBD2 - TRBV6-4 TGTGCCAGCAGTGACTCGACGGGGGGACCCAATGAGCAGTTCTTC CASSDSTGGPNEQFF
TRBJ1-1 - once TRBV25-1 TGTGCCAGCAGTGACATCGGGACAACCAACACTGAAGCTTTCTTT CASSDIGTTNTEAFF
TRBJ1-5 - - TRBV12-3/TRBV12-4 TGTGCCAGCAGGGGGGGTCTAAATCAGCCCCAGCATTTT CASRGGLNQPQHF
TRBJ2-1 - - TRBV18 TGTGCCAGCTCACCACAGGGGTTCGGGAGTACTAACAATGAGCAGTTCTTC CASSPQGFGSTNNEQFF
TRBJ1-5 TRBD1 - TRBV7-9 TGTGCCAGCAGCTGGGGACAGGATCAGCCCCAGCATTTT CASSWGQDQPQHF
TRBJ2-3 - - TRBV10-2 TGCGCCAGCAGCCCCAGGGCTCGAGATACGCAGTATTTT CASSPRARDTQYF
TRBJ2-7 TRBD2 - TRBV10-2 TGCGCCAGCAGTGAGCTAGCGGCGAGCTCCTACGAGCAGTACTTC CASSELAASSYEQYF
TRBJ2-1 - - TRBV5-1 TGCGCCAGCAGCCGATATAGCGGAGACTCCTACAATGAGCAGTTCTTC CASSRYSGDSYNEQFF
TRBJ1-2 TRBD1 - TRBV27 TGTGCCAGCAGTCCACAGGGGATCTATGGCTACACCTTC CASSPQGIYGYTF
TRBJ1-5 - - TRBV30 TGTGCCTGGAGTGTAGGAGGGGCAAGCAATCAGCCCCAGCATTTT CAWSVGGASNQPQHF
TRBJ2-2 - - TRBV28 TGTGCCAGCAGACCCCTTGAGTACGAGGACACCGGGGAGCTGTTTTTT CASRPLEYEDTGELFF